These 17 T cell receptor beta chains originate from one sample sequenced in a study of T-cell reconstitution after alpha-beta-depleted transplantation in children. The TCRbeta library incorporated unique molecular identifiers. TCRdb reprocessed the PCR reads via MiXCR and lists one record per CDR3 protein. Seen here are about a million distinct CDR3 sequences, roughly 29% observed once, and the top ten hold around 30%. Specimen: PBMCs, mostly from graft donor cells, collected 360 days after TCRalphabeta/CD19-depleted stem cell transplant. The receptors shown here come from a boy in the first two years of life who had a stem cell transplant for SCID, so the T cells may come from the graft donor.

The CDR3 loop reads CASSQEDRDSYGYTF. DNA of the CDR3: TGTGCCAGCAGCCAAGAGGACAGGGATTCCTATGGCTACACCTTC. This chain uses TRBV3-1 with TRBJ1-2; TRBD1 matches at 8 bases. V lost 0 bases, J lost 4 bases, and 4 bases stayed unmatched. Germline V CDR1 and CDR2: LGHDT, YNNKEL (reference sequence). The CDR3 is 15 amino acids.

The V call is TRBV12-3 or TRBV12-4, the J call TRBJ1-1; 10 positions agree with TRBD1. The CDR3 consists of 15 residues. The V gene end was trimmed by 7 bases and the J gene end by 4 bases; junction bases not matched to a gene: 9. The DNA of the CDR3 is TGTGCCAGCACCAGACAGGGGGCGCTGGGCACTGAAGCTTTCTTT. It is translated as CASTRQGALGTEAFF.

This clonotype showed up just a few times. The CDR3 DNA reads as TGTGCCAGCAGCCAAGCTCCGGGACAGGGGAATGAGCAGTTCTTC. Its protein is CASSQAPGQGNEQFF. The gene calls are TRBV4-2 and TRBJ2-1; 10 bases line up with TRBD1. V lost 1 base to trimming and J lost 7 bases; unmatched junction nucleotides: 4. The CDR3 is 15 residues long. The germline V gene encodes CDR1 LGHNA and CDR2 YNFKEQ.

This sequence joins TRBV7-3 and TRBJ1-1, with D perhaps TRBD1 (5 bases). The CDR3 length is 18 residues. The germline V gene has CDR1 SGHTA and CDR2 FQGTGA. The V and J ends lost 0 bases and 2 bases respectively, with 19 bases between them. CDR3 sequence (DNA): TGTGCCAGCAGCTTAACGGGGCGGGGCTCTTACACCAACACTGAAGCTTTCTTT. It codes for CASSLTGRGSYTNTEAFF.

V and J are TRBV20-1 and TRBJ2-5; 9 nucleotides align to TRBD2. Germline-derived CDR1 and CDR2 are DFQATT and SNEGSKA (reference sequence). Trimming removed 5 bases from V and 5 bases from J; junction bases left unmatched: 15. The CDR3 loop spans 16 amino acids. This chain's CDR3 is CSAATSLAGDWETQYF. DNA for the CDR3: TGCAGTGCTGCCACTTCCTTAGCGGGGGACTGGGAGACCCAGTACTTC.

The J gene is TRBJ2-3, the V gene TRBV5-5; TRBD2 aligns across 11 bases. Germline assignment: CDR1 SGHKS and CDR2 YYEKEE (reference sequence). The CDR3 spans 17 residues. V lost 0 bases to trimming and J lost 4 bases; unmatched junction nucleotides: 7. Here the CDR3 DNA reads TGTGCCAGCAGCTTGGCTCCCCTAGCGGGGGGATCAGATACGCAGTATTTT. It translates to CASSLAPLAGGSDTQYF.

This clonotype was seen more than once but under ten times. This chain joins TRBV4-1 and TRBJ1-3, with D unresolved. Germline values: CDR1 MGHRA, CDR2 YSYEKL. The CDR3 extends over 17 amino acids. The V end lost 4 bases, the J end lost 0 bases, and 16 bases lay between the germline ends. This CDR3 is CASSPILPVPSGNTIYF. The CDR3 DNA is TGCGCCAGCAGCCCCATCTTACCAGTTCCCTCTGGAAACACCATATATTTT.

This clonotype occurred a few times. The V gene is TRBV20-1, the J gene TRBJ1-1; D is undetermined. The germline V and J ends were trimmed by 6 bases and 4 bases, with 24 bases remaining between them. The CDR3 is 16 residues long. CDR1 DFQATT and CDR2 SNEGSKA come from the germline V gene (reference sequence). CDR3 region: CSATRWEAGSSTEAFF. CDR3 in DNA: TGCAGTGCGACCAGGTGGGAGGCAGGTTCGTCCACTGAAGCTTTCTTT.

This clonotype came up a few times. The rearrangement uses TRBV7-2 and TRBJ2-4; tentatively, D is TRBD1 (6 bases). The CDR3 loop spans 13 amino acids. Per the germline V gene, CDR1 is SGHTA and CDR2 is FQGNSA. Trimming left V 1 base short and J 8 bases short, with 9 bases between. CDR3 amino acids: CASSLGTADIQYF. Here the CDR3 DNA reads TGTGCCAGCAGCTTAGGGACAGCGGACATTCAGTACTTC.

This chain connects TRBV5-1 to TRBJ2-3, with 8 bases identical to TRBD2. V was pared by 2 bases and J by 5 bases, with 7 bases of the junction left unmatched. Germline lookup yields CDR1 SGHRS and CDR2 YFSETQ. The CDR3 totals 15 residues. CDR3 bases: TGCGCCAGCAGCTTCAGCGGGGGACGAGGAGATACGCAGTATTTT. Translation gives CASSFSGGRGDTQYF.

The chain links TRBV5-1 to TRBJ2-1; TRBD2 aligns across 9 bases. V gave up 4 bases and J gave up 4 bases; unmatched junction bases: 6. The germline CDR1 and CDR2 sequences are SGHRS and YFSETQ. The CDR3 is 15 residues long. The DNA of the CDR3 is TGCGCCAGCAGCCTCGGGACTAGCCATTACAATGAGCAGTTCTTC. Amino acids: CASSLGTSHYNEQFF.

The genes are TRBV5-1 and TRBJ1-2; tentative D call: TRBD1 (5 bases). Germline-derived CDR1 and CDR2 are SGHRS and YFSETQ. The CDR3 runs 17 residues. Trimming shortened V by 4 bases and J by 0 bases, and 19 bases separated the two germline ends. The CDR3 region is CASSPRTGTLANYGYTF. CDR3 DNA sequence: TGCGCCAGCAGCCCTCGGACCGGGACGCTAGCTAACTATGGCTACACCTTC.

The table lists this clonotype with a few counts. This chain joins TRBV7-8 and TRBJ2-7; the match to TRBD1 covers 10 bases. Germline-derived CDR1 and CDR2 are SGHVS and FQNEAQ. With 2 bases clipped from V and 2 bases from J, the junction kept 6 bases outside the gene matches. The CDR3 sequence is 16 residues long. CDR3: CASSLRGGTGAYEQYF. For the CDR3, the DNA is TGTGCCAGCAGCTTACGGGGGGGGACAGGGGCCTACGAGCAGTACTTC.

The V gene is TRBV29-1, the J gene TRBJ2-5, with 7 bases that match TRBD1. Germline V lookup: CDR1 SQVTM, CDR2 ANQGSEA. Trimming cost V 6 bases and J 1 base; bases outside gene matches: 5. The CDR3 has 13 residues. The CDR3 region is CSVEDRSQETQYF. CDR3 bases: TGCAGCGTAGAGGACAGGTCCCAAGAGACCCAGTACTTC. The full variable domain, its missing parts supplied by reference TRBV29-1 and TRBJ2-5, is SAVISQKPSRDICQRGTSLTIQCQVDSQVTMMFWYRQQPGQSLTLIATANQGSEATYESGFVIDKFPISRPNLTFSTLTVSNMSPEDSSIYLCSVEDRSQETQYFGPGTRLLVL.

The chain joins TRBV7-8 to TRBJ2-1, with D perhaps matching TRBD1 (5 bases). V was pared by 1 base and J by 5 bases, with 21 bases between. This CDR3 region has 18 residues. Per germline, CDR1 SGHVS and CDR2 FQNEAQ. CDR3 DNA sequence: TGTGCCAGCAGCTTAGGATCAAACAGGTACCTCTCGCACAATGAGCAGTTCTTC. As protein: CASSLGSNRYLSHNEQFF.

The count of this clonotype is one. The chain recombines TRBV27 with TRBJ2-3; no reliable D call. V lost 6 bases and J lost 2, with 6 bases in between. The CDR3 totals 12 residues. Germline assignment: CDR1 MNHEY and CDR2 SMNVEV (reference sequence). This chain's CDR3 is CASRKSTDTQYF. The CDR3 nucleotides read TGTGCCAGCAGGAAATCCACAGATACGCAGTATTTT.

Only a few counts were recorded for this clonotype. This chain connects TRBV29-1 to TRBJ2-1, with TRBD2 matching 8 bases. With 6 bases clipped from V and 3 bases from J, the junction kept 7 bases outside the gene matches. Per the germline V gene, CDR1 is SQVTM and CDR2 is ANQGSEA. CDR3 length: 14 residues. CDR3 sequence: CSVFGGAFYNEQFF. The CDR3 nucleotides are TGCAGCGTGTTCGGGGGGGCTTTCTACAATGAGCAGTTCTTC.